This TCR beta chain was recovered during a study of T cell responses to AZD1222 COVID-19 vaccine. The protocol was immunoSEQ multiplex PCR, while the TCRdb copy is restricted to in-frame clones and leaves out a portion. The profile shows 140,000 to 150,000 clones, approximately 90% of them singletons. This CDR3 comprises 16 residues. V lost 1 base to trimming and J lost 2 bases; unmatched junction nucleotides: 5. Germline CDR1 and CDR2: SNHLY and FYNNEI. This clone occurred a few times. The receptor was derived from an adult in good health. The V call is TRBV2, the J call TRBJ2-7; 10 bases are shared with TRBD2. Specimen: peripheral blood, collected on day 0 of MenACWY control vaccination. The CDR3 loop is CASSEVVLAGTYEQYF. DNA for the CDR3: TGTGCCAGCAGTGAAGTAGTACTAGCGGGGACCTACGAGCAGTACTTC.